The rows below give T cell receptor beta chains drawn from one sample of a study of T cells in Graves' hyperthyroidism and ophthalmopathy. TCRdb reprocessed the multiplex PCR reads with MiXCR, giving one entry per CDR3 protein. The table has approximately 600,000 distinct CDR3 sequences, more than 11% seen once. Sequenced material: blood. The receptors originated from a woman aged 25-40 years with Graves' hyperthyroidism that later progressed to Graves' ophthalmopathy. CDR3s include the opening cysteine and the closing phenylalanine or tryptophan. D genes are given only for firm matches. Part of the rows lack a size; the others show once, few, many or a class for expanded clones.

D,size,V,J,CDR3,DNA
TRBD2,many,TRBV5-5,TRBJ2-2,CASSLREFTGELFF,TGTGCCAGCAGCCTGCGGGAGTTCACCGGGGAGCTGTTTTTT
NA,few,TRBV6-1,TRBJ1-5,CASSEYISNQPQHF,TGTGCCAGCAGCGAATATATAAGCAATCAGCCCCAGCATTTT
TRBD2,many,TRBV3-1,TRBJ2-1,CASSPGTINEQFF,TGTGCCAGCAGCCCCGGGACTATCAATGAGCAGTTCTTC
TRBD1,NA,TRBV19,TRBJ1-1,CASGYRDSEAFF,TGTGCCAGTGGGTACCGGGACAGTGAAGCTTTCTTT
TRBD2,many,TRBV20-1,TRBJ2-2,CSAKRAGRVTGELFF,TGCAGTGCTAAGCGGGCAGGGAGGGTCACCGGGGAGCTGTTTTTT
NA,NA,TRBV28,TRBJ2-2,CASSLSAHANTGELFF,TGTGCCAGCAGTTTATCGGCACACGCGAACACCGGGGAGCTGTTTTTT
NA,many,TRBV28,TRBJ2-7,CASSLRIKTYEQYF,TGTGCCAGCAGTTTAAGGATCAAAACCTACGAGCAGTACTTC
TRBD1,many,TRBV12-3/TRBV12-4,TRBJ2-7,CASSSQQGNYEQYF,TGTGCCAGCAGTTCACAACAGGGGAACTACGAGCAGTACTTC
TRBD1,NA,TRBV4-1,TRBJ2-7,CASSQGPGQGLNYEQYF,TGCGCCAGCAGCCAAGGGCCGGGACAGGGTTTAAACTACGAGCAGTACTTC
NA,many,TRBV4-1,TRBJ1-5,CASSLRTGRGTGQPQHF,TGCGCCAGCAGCCTCCGAACGGGTAGGGGGACGGGGCAGCCCCAGCATTTT
NA,many,TRBV30,TRBJ1-6,CAWRSAYWSPLHF,TGTGCCTGGAGGTCGGCATACTGGTCACCCCTCCACTTT
TRBD1,many,TRBV6-5,TRBJ1-5,CASSYGTDSNQPQHF,TGTGCCAGCAGTTACGGGACAGATAGCAATCAGCCCCAGCATTTT
TRBD2,many,TRBV11-2,TRBJ2-3,CASSPGTSGLDTQYF,TGTGCCAGCAGCCCCGGGACTAGCGGGTTAGATACGCAGTATTTT
NA,few,TRBV20-1,TRBJ2-2,CSAPTVGDTGELFF,TGCAGTGCCCCAACCGTGGGGGACACCGGGGAGCTGTTTTTT